This paragraph reports one T cell receptor beta chain. The same CDR3 can be traced to other DNA sequences in this sample. These data are taken from a study of control samples from healthy donors and cancer patients. Clones were sequenced by immunoSEQ multiplex PCR, and TCRdb holds only the in-frame ones, with some missing. This sample carries 55,000 to 85,000 clones, 89% of them seen once, and the ten largest clones take under 20%. The CDR3 has 11 residues. V lost 5 bases and J lost 7, with 9 bases in between. Germline V gene sequence: CDR1 DFQATT, CDR2 SNEGSKA (reference sequence). The chain couples TRBV20-1 to TRBJ2-4; TRBD2 might be the D (6 bases). This TCR was recovered from a man in his 60s with lung cancer. Material for sequencing was PBMCs. The CDR3 here is CSAGRENIQYF. CDR3 in DNA: TGCAGTGCTGGCCGGGAGAACATTCAGTACTTC.